Presented here are 20 T cell receptor beta chains from one specimen sequenced in a study of response to subunit inactivated influenza vaccine. TCRdb reprocessed the RT-PCR reads via MiXCR and lists one record per CDR3 protein. The table lists 650,000 to 700,000 distinct CDR3 sequences, around 14% of them singletons. The sequences come from PBMCs from blood, collected about 12 days after vaccination. The receptor set was obtained from a man aged 50 or older who received an inactivated influenza vaccine.

This clonotype was counted a few times. The chain carries TRBV20-1 and TRBJ2-7; 11 positions agree with TRBD2. This CDR3 is 16 amino acids long. Germline values: CDR1 DFQATT, CDR2 SNEGSKA (reference sequence). V dropped 2 bases and J dropped 2; count of bases not matched to a gene: 8. CDR3 amino acids: CSARSVRLAGTYEQYF. In DNA, the CDR3 is TGCAGTGCTAGATCCGTTAGACTAGCGGGAACCTACGAGCAGTACTTC.

In this sample, this clonotype turned up a few times. V and J are TRBV20-1 and TRBJ2-3; D call uncertain. V was trimmed by 2 bases and J by 2 bases, leaving 14 bases between them. Germline CDR1 reads DFQATT; CDR2 reads SNEGSKA (reference sequence). The CDR3 covers 15 residues. CDR3 loop: CSARQATGYTDTQYF. As DNA, the CDR3 is TGCAGTGCTAGACAGGCTACGGGCTACACAGATACGCAGTATTTT.

This clonotype was found many times. The chain has TRBV12-3 or TRBV12-4 and TRBJ1-2, with D unclear. V gave up 5 bases and J gave up 4 bases, with 14 bases separating them. The CDR3 has 14 amino acids. The CDR3 loop is CASSPMADIYGYTF. CDR3 nucleotides: TGTGCCAGCAGTCCCATGGCAGATATCTATGGCTACACCTTC.

This clonotype was counted many times. One end of the junction does not line up with germline, which may come from a read error. The V and J genes are TRBV5-1 and TRBJ1-6, with TRBD1 matching 10 bases. Germline CDR1 is SGHRS and CDR2 is YFSETQ. The CDR3 extends over 14 amino acids. The CDR3 DNA follows: TGTGCCAGCAGCACGGGACAGGGGAATTCACCCCTCCACTTT. It codes for CASSTGQGNSPLHF.

V gene TRBV7-2 combines with J gene TRBJ1-1, with D unclear. This CDR3 has 13 amino acids. Germline lookup yields CDR1 SGHTA and CDR2 FQGNSA. V lost 5 bases and J lost 4, with 11 bases in between. The CDR3 DNA follows: TGTGCCAGCAGCAGCCGGGGTGGCACTGAAGCTTTCTTT. It translates to CASSSRGGTEAFF.

The rearrangement links TRBV6-2 or TRBV6-3 to TRBJ2-4; TRBD1 matches 9 bases. Germline values: CDR1 MNHEY, CDR2 SVGEGT. The V gene end was trimmed by 0 bases and the J gene end by 10 bases; junction bases not matched to a gene: 1. The CDR3 consists of 13 residues. The CDR3 region has the DNA TGTGCCAGCAGTTACTCGGGACAGGGTATTCAGTACTTC. It translates to CASSYSGQGIQYF.

This clonotype turned up a few times. The gene calls are TRBV4-3 and TRBJ2-4; unclear D gene. V was pared by 0 bases and J by 0 bases, with 6 bases between. The V gene's germline CDR1 is LGHNA and CDR2 YSLEER. This CDR3 is built from 15 residues. CDR3 bases: TGCGCCAGCAGCCAAGATTACGGAGCCAAAAACATTCAGTACTTC. Its translation: CASSQDYGAKNIQYF.

The rearrangement uses TRBV20-1 and TRBJ2-5; 7 positions match TRBD1. In germline, CDR1 is DFQATT, CDR2 SNEGSKA (reference sequence). The V segment lost 4 bases and the J segment 0 bases; nucleotides outside the gene matches: 5. The CDR3 has 14 residues. CDR3 nucleotides: TGCAGTGCTAACGTACAGGGGAACCAAGAGACCCAGTACTTC. The encoded protein is CSANVQGNQETQYF.

The chain couples TRBV14 to TRBJ2-1; D unresolved. The germline V gene has CDR1 SGHDN and CDR2 FVKESK. This CDR3 region has 11 residues. V dropped 0 bases and J dropped 10 bases, with 4 bases sitting between them. CDR3 nucleotide sequence: TGTGCCAGCAGCCAAGACGCCGAGCAGTTCTTC. Translation: CASSQDAEQFF.

This clonotype was counted between two and nine times. The CDR3 loop reads CAWSRDRGLGEQYF. CDR3 bases: TGTGCCTGGAGTCGGGACAGGGGGCTAGGCGAGCAGTACTTC. This rearrangement joins TRBV30 to TRBJ2-7; 12 bases agree with TRBD1. Germline V CDR1 and CDR2: GTSNPN, SVGIG (reference sequence). Unmatched junction bases numbered 5, after V lost 2 bases and J lost 6 bases. CDR3 length equals 14 residues.

V is TRBV24-1 and J is TRBJ2-3; perhaps TRBD1 as D (6 bases). This CDR3 is built from 16 residues. V lost 4 bases to trimming and J lost 0 bases, with 13 bases between them. Germline CDR1 and CDR2: KGHDR and SFDVKD. As DNA, the CDR3 is TGTGCCACCAGTGACCCACAGGGATCTAGCACAGATACGCAGTATTTT. Translated, it gives CATSDPQGSSTDTQYF.

This clonotype has just a few counts. V and J are TRBV20-1 and TRBJ2-1; 7 bases fit TRBD1. Germline loops: CDR1 DFQATT, CDR2 SNEGSKA (reference sequence). V lost 3 bases, J lost 6 bases, and 5 bases stayed unmatched. CDR3 size: 13 residues. For the CDR3, the DNA is TGCAGTGCTAGTGAGGGGGCGTTCAATGAGCAGTTCTTC. This codes for CSASEGAFNEQFF.

V usage is TRBV6-2 or TRBV6-3 and J usage is TRBJ2-7, with 11 positions matching TRBD2. Germline V lookup: CDR1 MNHEY, CDR2 SVGEGT. The CDR3 consists of 14 residues. The ends lost 6 bases at V and 2 bases at J; junction bases unmatched: 3. For the CDR3, the DNA is TGTGCCAGCAGGGGGACTAGCGGACCCTACGAGCAGTACTTC. Translating gives CASRGTSGPYEQYF.

The chain recombines TRBV5-3 with TRBJ2-2; 8 nucleotides match TRBD1. TRBV5-3 is reported as an ORF; its role is uncertain. J gave up 3 bases and V 8 bases, and 12 bases lay outside the gene matches. The CDR3 runs 16 residues. CDR3: CARSRGQGAYTGELFF. The CDR3 coding sequence is TGTGCCAGGAGCCGTGGACAGGGAGCGTACACCGGGGAGCTGTTTTTT.

The chain links TRBV10-3 to TRBJ2-4, with 7 bases lining up with TRBD1. Trimming cost V 8 bases and J 0 bases; bases outside gene matches: 13. Germline CDR1 is ENHRY and CDR2 is SYGVKD. There are 17 residues in the CDR3. This CDR3 is CAIQGDVIVRAKNIQYF. CDR3 nucleotide sequence: TGTGCCATCCAGGGGGACGTAATCGTCCGAGCCAAAAACATTCAGTACTTC.

This clonotype was observed at least ten times. The J gene is TRBJ1-2, the V gene TRBV20-1, with TRBD1 as a possible D gene (5 bases). Germline lookup yields CDR1 DFQATT and CDR2 SNEGSKA (reference sequence). The germline V and J ends were trimmed by 3 bases and 5 bases, with 10 bases remaining between them. There are 12 residues in the CDR3. CDR3 region: CSARSGLYGYTF. The CDR3 DNA follows: TGCAGTGCTAGGTCAGGGCTATATGGCTACACCTTC.

This clonotype showed up just a few times. This chain connects TRBV9 to TRBJ2-5; maybe TRBD1 (6 bases). V was cut by 3 bases and J by 1 base, with 13 bases left in between. CDR1 and CDR2 from the germline V gene are SGDLS and YYNGEE. The CDR3 sequence is 15 residues long. The DNA of the CDR3 is TGTGCCAGCAGCGCCCTGAGGGGGTCCCAAGAGACCCAGTACTTC. Its protein product is CASSALRGSQETQYF.

This clonotype occurred a few times. This chain links TRBV10-3 with TRBJ2-7; 7 bases agree with TRBD1. Germline-derived CDR1 and CDR2 are ENHRY and SYGVKD. The CDR3 consists of 14 residues. Germline trimming cut 4 bases from V and 2 bases from J; bases unmatched to any gene: 5. In DNA, the CDR3 is TGTGCCATCAGTGGACAGGGAATGACCTACGAGCAGTACTTC. Protein sequence: CAISGQGMTYEQYF.

Remarks on this clonotype: The junction departs from the called germline gene at one end, perhaps through a read error. The rearrangement joins TRBV10-3 to TRBJ2-5, with 9 positions matching TRBD2. The CDR3 has 15 amino acids. Germline V gene sequence: CDR1 ENHRY, CDR2 SYGVKD. This chain's CDR3 is CAISVKAGGTETQHF. The DNA for the CDR3 is TGTGCCATCAGTGTAAAAGCGGGGGGAACAGAGACCCAGCACTTC.

This clonotype has more than one count but fewer than ten. The V gene is TRBV12-3 or TRBV12-4, the J gene TRBJ2-1; 14 bases are shared with TRBD2. With V trimmed by 4 bases and J by 12 bases, 8 bases remained unmatched. CDR3 length: 15 amino acids. The DNA of the CDR3 is TGTGCCAGCAGTTCCGGGACTAGCGGGAGTTTGGGGCAGTTCTTC. Its protein product is CASSSGTSGSLGQFF.